The 32 T cell receptor delta chains reported below all come from one sample, sequenced in a study of γδ T cells in repeated Plasmodium falciparum infection. TCRdb reprocessed the multiplex PCR reads using CATT. The sample includes tens of thousands of delta-chain clones, over 0.9% of them seen just once. Flow sorting of PBMC yielded separate Vgamma9/Vdelta2+ and Vdelta2-negative gammadelta T cell populations for bulk repertoire analysis. Specimen: gamma-delta T cells from blood. Receptors were obtained from a pool of human donors (malaria-infected and uninfected, not separated).

For this clone: The protein held in TCRdb is that of a much larger clone and does not match this DNA's translation at residue 4, likely because of a read error; the protein shown is translated from the DNA. The chain couples TRDV2 to TRDJ1; D unresolved. Germline matching of the DNA provided the J gene here, since TCRdb leaves it blank. CDR3 size: 15 residues. CDR1 and CDR2 from the germline V gene are GEAIGNYY and EKD. CDR3 bases: TGTGCCTGTGTCACCGTCGGAGCGCTCACCGATAAACTCATCTTT. Amino acids: CACVTVGALTDKLIF.

This clone has ten or more counts. A far larger clone is a single base away, which makes a read error likely. Different DNA sequences within this sample yield the same CDR3. The chain employs TRDV1 and TRDJ1; tentative D call: TRDD3 (6 bases). The CDR3 consists of 22 residues. Germline lookup yields CDR1 TSWWSYY and CDR2 QGS. Between the trimmed V and J ends, which lost 4 bases and 2 bases, there was a span of 35 bases. CDR3 DNA: TGTGCTCTTGGGGGTGACCGCATACCCTGTACCGGGGATGGGGGGCGTACCGATAAACTCATCTTT. Amino acid sequence: CALGGDRIPCTGDGGRTDKLIF.

This clone was seen a few times. TCRdb has a much larger clone's protein, which differs at residue 9 from the translation of this DNA, likely because of a read error; what is shown is the protein translated from the DNA. The rearrangement links TRDV1 to TRDJ1; TRDD3 matches 11 bases. Germline V gene lookup returns CDR1 TSWWSYY and CDR2 QGS. This CDR3 comprises 25 residues. With 3 bases clipped from V and 0 bases from J, the junction kept 30 bases outside the gene matches. The CDR3 nucleotides are TGTGCTCTTGGGGACCACTGGCCTCCCAGACGCAACTCTGGGGGATACAAGTGGTACACCGATAAACTCATCTTT. This gives the protein CALGDHWPPRRNSGGYKWYTDKLIF.

This clone was counted many times. Other DNA sequences in the sample encode the same CDR3. The genes are TRDV1 and TRDJ1, with 10 positions matching TRDD3. Germline CDR1 reads TSWWSYY; CDR2 reads QGS. The J segment lost 4 bases and the V segment lost 5 bases, leaving 19 bases of the junction unmatched. The CDR3 totals 19 residues. CDR3 sequence (DNA): TGTGCTCTTGGGCTCCTTCCTTTTAACCTGGGGGATAATATCGATAAACTCATCTTT. Its translation: CALGLLPFNLGDNIDKLIF.

This clone was counted ten times or more. The rearrangement links TRDV1 to TRDJ1; 9 bases line up with TRDD2. Per the germline V gene, CDR1 is TSWWSYY and CDR2 is QGS. This CDR3 has 26 residues. The V segment lost 2 bases and the J segment 2 bases; nucleotides outside the gene matches: 36. The CDR3 DNA reads TGTGCTCTTGGGGAAACGCCGCAAAAAACCTTCCTACCGTGTTTGGGGCATACCACGATAACCGATAAACTCATCTTT. Its protein is CALGETPQKTFLPCLGHTTITDKLIF.

This clone was observed a few times. TCRdb's protein for this DNA is that of a much larger clone and differs from the translation at residue 9, likely a read error; the protein shown is the DNA translation. J is TRDJ1 and V is TRDV1, with no clear D. The J gene, not given by TCRdb, was assigned here from a germline match of the nucleotide sequence. CDR3 size: 20 residues. V shed 1 base and J shed 0 bases, with 24 bases lying between them. Looked up from germline, CDR1 is TSWWSYY and CDR2 is QGS. DNA of the CDR3: TGTGCTCTTGGGGAACCTCCTCCTGCGAAGAGGGGTCTGTACACCGATAAACTCATCTTT. Protein: CALGEPPPAKRGLYTDKLIF.

This clone was picked up many times. This sequence joins TRDV2 and TRDJ2, with TRDD3 as a possible D gene (5 bases). This CDR3 contains 24 residues. Germline values: CDR1 GEAIGNYY, CDR2 EKD. The V end lost 0 bases, the J end lost 0 bases, and 34 bases lay between the germline ends. CDR3 sequence: CACDTLRPHAVLLETPALTAQLFF. The CDR3 DNA reads TGTGCCTGTGACACCCTAAGACCCCACGCTGTTCTACTGGAGACTCCGGCTTTGACAGCACAACTCTTCTTT.

This clone has just a few counts. TCRdb's protein for this DNA is that of a much larger clone and differs from the translation at residue 8, likely a read error; the protein shown is the DNA translation. J is TRDJ3 and V is TRDV2; D gene ambiguous. The length of the CDR3 is 19 residues. Between the trimmed V and J ends, which lost 1 base and 0 bases, there was a span of 15 bases. Germline V gene sequence: CDR1 GEAIGNYY, CDR2 EKD. The CDR3 bases are TGTGCCTGTGACACAAGTAGGGTGACAGGCTCCTGGGACACCCGACAGATGTTTTTC. This codes for CACDTSRVTGSWDTRQMFF.

With regard to this clone: TCRdb's protein for this DNA is that of a much larger clone and differs from the translation at residue 10, likely a read error; the protein shown is the DNA translation. V and J are TRDV1 and TRDJ1; TRDD3 aligns across 12 bases. The J gene, not given by TCRdb, was assigned here from a germline match of the nucleotide sequence. The CDR3 runs to 24 residues. From germline, CDR1 is TSWWSYY and CDR2 QGS. J gave up 0 bases and V 2 bases, and 25 bases lay outside the gene matches. CDR3 amino acids: CALGEAVPSHYKTGGYSYTDKLIF. The CDR3 DNA reads as TGTGCTCTTGGGGAAGCTGTACCTTCCCACTATAAAACTGGGGGATACTCGTACACCGATAAACTCATCTTT.

With respect to this clone: The protein recorded in TCRdb matches a much larger clone and deviates from this DNA's translation at residue 13, suggesting a read error; the protein here is obtained by translating the DNA. The gene calls are TRDV1 and TRDJ1, with a tentative D call TRDD3 (6 bases). Because TCRdb records no J gene, it was assigned here through a match of the DNA to germline. This CDR3 spans 19 amino acids. The germline gives CDR1 TSWWSYY, CDR2 QGS. V was trimmed by 1 base and J by 2 bases, leaving 23 bases between them. CDR3 in DNA: TGTGCTCTTGGGGAACCTTTTCCCCTCATACTGGGTCAGACCGATAAACTCATCTTT. Residues: CALGEPFPLILGQTDKLIF.

The table lists this clone with a few counts. TCRdb's protein, taken from a much larger clone, differs from this DNA's translation at residue 3, likely owing to a read error; the protein displayed comes from the DNA. The chain couples TRDV1 to TRDJ2; a weak D match, TRDD3 (5 bases). The J gene is absent in TCRdb and was assigned here via DNA matching to germline. The germline V gene encodes CDR1 TSWWSYY and CDR2 QGS. The CDR3 loop spans 18 amino acids. CDR3 sequence reads: CAFGELLAGRDVTAQLFF. Written as DNA, the CDR3 is TGTGCTTTTGGGGAACTACTGGCCGGGAGGGATGTGACAGCACAACTCTTCTTT.

This clone was found a few times. The TCRdb record carries a much larger clone's protein, which differs from this DNA's translation at residue 12; a read error is the likely cause, and the protein listed here is the DNA translation. V is TRDV2 and J is TRDJ1; 7 nucleotides line up with TRDD3. Assignment of the J gene here rests on matching the DNA to germline, because TCRdb gives none. The CDR3 consists of 18 residues. V shed 0 bases and J 1 base; nucleotides not matched to a gene: 13. The germline gives CDR1 GEAIGNYY, CDR2 EKD. CDR3 nucleotide sequence: TGTGCCTGTGACACCGTGGGGCGTACTGGGGATTGCACCGATAAACTCATCTTT. It translates to CACDTVGRTGDCTDKLIF.

A note on this clone: The TCRdb record carries a much larger clone's protein, which differs from this DNA's translation at residue 16; a read error is the likely cause, and the protein listed here is the DNA translation. V and J are TRDV1 and TRDJ1, with TRDD3 matching 9 bases. The CDR3 is 28 residues long. Germline trimming cut 0 bases from V and 1 base from J; bases unmatched to any gene: 39. CDR1 is TSWWSYY and CDR2 is QGS in the germline V gene. The CDR3 bases are TGTGCTCTTGGGGAACTAGGGGGTCGGGTCTTCTTTCGGGCTTCCCACGAGCTGGGGGATTTTCGCACCGATAAACTCATCTTT. Its protein product is CALGELGGRVFFRASHELGDFRTDKLIF.

This clone was detected only a few times. This probably arose from a read error, given a far larger clone one base away. Additional DNA sequences in this sample encode the identical CDR3. The chain is built from TRDV2 and TRDJ1; TRDD2 is a possible D gene (6 bases). Germline matching of the DNA provided the J gene here, since TCRdb leaves it blank. This CDR3 is 20 amino acids long. Trimming left V 7 bases short and J 0 bases short, with 32 bases between. Germline CDR1 reads GEAIGNYY; CDR2 reads EKD. The CDR3 DNA follows: TGTGCCTGCAAGCTCTACACTCCTTCCCGGGGTCTTATTTACACCGATAAACTCATCTTT. It translates to CACKLYTPSRGLIYTDKLIF.

On this clone itself: The protein TCRdb gives is from a much larger clone and does not agree with this DNA's translation at residue 11, likely a read error; the protein shown here comes from the DNA. The V gene is TRDV2, the J gene TRDJ1; TRDD3 agrees at 10 bases. TCRdb carries no J gene annotation; the J gene was assigned here by matching the DNA with germline. In germline, CDR1 is GEAIGNYY, CDR2 EKD. The CDR3 runs 16 residues. Germline trimming cut 3 bases from V and 5 bases from J; bases unmatched to any gene: 11. The CDR3 DNA sequence: TGTGCCTGTGACCCGTTACTGGGGGATTACGGTGATAAACTCATCTTT. It translates to CACDPLLGDYGDKLIF.

This clone was seen only a few times. The protein TCRdb lists belongs to a much larger clone and differs from this DNA's translation at residue 5, which points to a read error; the protein shown is made from the DNA. The chain uses TRDV2 and TRDJ1, with 12 bases that match TRDD3. Germline values: CDR1 GEAIGNYY, CDR2 EKD. Germline trimming cut 1 base from V and 0 bases from J; bases unmatched to any gene: 8. The CDR3 consists of 18 residues. Written as DNA, the CDR3 is TGTGCCTGTGACACTTTACTGGGGGATACTTCCTACACCGATAAACTCATCTTT. Translation gives CACDTLLGDTSYTDKLIF.

In this sample, this clone is medium-sized (0.01 to 0.1%). The chain combines TRDV1 with TRDJ1, with D maybe TRDD3 (5 bases). V was shortened by 0 bases and J by 0 bases, with 23 bases between the two germline ends. CDR1 and CDR2 from the germline V gene are TSWWSYY and QGS. The CDR3 is 20 amino acids. CDR3 sequence: CALGELVSWNPRGYTDKLIF. The CDR3, as DNA: TGTGCTCTTGGGGAACTAGTTTCGTGGAACCCGAGGGGGTACACCGATAAACTCATCTTT.

This clone was detected only a few times. Only one base separates this from a far larger clonotype, so it likely reflects a read error. Other nucleotide sequences from this sample produce the same CDR3. No call exists for the J gene, whereas the V gene is TRDV2; no check of the table's D call, TRDD3, against the DNA was made. Germline loops: CDR1 GEAIGNYY, CDR2 EKD. The CDR3 is made up of 18 amino acids. CDR3 nucleotide sequence: TGTGCCTGTGTCCAACTGGGGGTAGAATCCTGGGACACCCGACAGATGTTCTTC. Its protein product is CACVQLGVESWDTRQMFF.

This clone occurred a few times. TCRdb's listed protein matches a much larger clone and diverges from this DNA's translation at residue 17, likely through a read error; the protein shown comes from the DNA. The chain employs TRDV1 and TRDJ4; D may match TRDD2 or TRDD3 (9 bases each). The germline V gene encodes CDR1 TSWWSYY and CDR2 QGS. The CDR3 consists of 20 residues. The CDR3 nucleotides are TGTGCTCTTGGGGGAGCCTTCCTACGCCGTTCTACTGGGGGAGCCAGACACCTGATCTTT. It codes for CALGGAFLRRSTGGARHLIF.

The sample holds many counts of this clone. At the DNA level, this CDR3 is encoded by other sequences in the same sample as well. The chain is built from TRDV1 and TRDJ1, with D possibly being TRDD3 (7 bases). V dropped 5 bases and J dropped 0 bases, with 28 bases sitting between them. The CDR3 loop spans 20 amino acids. Germline V CDR1 and CDR2: TSWWSYY, QGS. The CDR3 reads CALGSPTPGGDYKYTDKLIF. The CDR3 bases are TGTGCTCTTGGGTCTCCTACGCCCGGGGGGGATTATAAGTACACCGATAAACTCATCTTT.

Details on this clone: TCRdb attributes to this sequence the protein of a much larger clone, which differs from the DNA translation at residue 9; a read error is likely, and the protein displayed is translated from the DNA. The chain carries TRDV3 and TRDJ1; TRDD3 agrees at 8 bases. Since TCRdb gives no J gene, matching the DNA to germline was used here to assign it. The germline V gene encodes CDR1 TVYSNPD and CDR2 GDNSRS (reference sequence). J was trimmed by 1 base and V by 1 base; bases with no gene match: 11. The CDR3 is made up of 16 amino acids. In nucleotides, the CDR3 is TGTGCCTTTACCTTCCCTTGGGGGATGCCCACCGATAAACTCATCTTT. This translates into CAFTFPWGMPTDKLIF.

Note on this clone: This sequence is one base from a far larger clone and is likely a read error. Other DNA sequences of this sample code for an identical CDR3. The chain combines TRDV1 with TRDJ1; 13 bases match TRDD3. TCRdb does not report a J gene; here it was assigned by matching the DNA to germline references. V gave up 1 base and J gave up 3 bases; unmatched junction bases: 8. The CDR3 has 18 amino acids. The germline V gene encodes CDR1 TSWWSYY and CDR2 QGS. The CDR3 DNA sequence: TGTGCTCTTGGGGAACGCTACAACTGGGGGATACGGTCCGATAAACTCATCTTT. This encodes CALGERYNWGIRSDKLIF.

This clone came up a few times. This DNA's translation and the protein TCRdb lists, from a much larger clone, do not match at residue 9, likely due to a read error; the protein shown is translated from the DNA. The chain has TRDV1 and TRDJ1, with unresolved D. The J gene, missing from TCRdb, was assigned here through DNA to germline matching. Trimming shortened V by 0 bases and J by 4 bases, and 45 bases separated the two germline ends. Germline CDR1 reads TSWWSYY; CDR2 reads QGS. The length of the CDR3 is 26 residues. The CDR3 DNA follows: TGTGCTCTTGGGGAACTGCGCGGCTTTCCCCAAGCATCAGGGACCTGTGTTACCCTGACCTACGATAAACTCATCTTT. Residues: CALGELRGFPQASGTCVTLTYDKLIF.

This clone was counted many times. This chain links TRDV2 with TRDJ1, with TRDD3 identical over 12 bases. The V gene's germline CDR1 is GEAIGNYY and CDR2 EKD. This CDR3 is 18 amino acids long. The V and J ends lost 3 bases and 0 bases, in that order; junction bases with no gene match: 10. CDR3 nucleotides: TGTGCCTGTGACGGACTGGGGGATACAGGGGAAAACACCGATAAACTCATCTTT. Translating it yields CACDGLGDTGENTDKLIF.

About this clone: This likely came from a read error, as a far larger clone is one base away. Additional DNA sequences in this sample encode the identical CDR3. The chain links TRDV2 to TRDJ1, with 7 bases that match TRDD2. The J gene is not listed in TCRdb, so it was assigned here from a DNA match to germline. The germline V gene encodes CDR1 GEAIGNYY and CDR2 EKD. The V gene end was trimmed by 1 base and the J gene end by 0 bases; junction bases not matched to a gene: 22. The CDR3 has 21 amino acids. In DNA, the CDR3 is TGTGCCTGTGACACAGTTTCCTACGCTGAAGGGCGGCCCTCGTACACCGATAAACTCATCTTT. Translating gives CACDTVSYAEGRPSYTDKLIF.

This clone was seen only a few times. The TCRdb protein comes from a much larger clone and disagrees with this DNA's translation at residue 13, likely due to a read error; the protein given here is derived from the DNA. No J gene was named, though the V gene is TRDV1. CDR3 length: 14 residues. CDR1 is TSWWSYY and CDR2 is QGS in the germline V gene. Written as DNA, the CDR3 is TGTGCTCTGGTCCCTGTGGGGAGGACCGATAAACTCACCTTT. As protein: CALVPVGRTDKLTF.

This clone has a count of ten or more. The V call is TRDV2, the J call TRDJ1, with a possible D match to TRDD3 (6 bases). This CDR3 contains 17 residues. CDR1 is GEAIGNYY and CDR2 is EKD in the germline V gene. V was cut by 0 bases and J by 0 bases, with 16 bases left in between. CDR3 nucleotide sequence: TGTGCCTGTGACACCGTGGGGGCCACCCAGTACACCGATAAACTCATCTTT. It codes for CACDTVGATQYTDKLIF.

This clone was detected ten times or more. The identical CDR3 is also encoded by other nucleotide sequences in the sample. The chain employs TRDV1 and TRDJ2; D possibly corresponds to TRDD1 (5 bases). Germline V CDR1 and CDR2: TSWWSYY, QGS. CDR3 length: 24 amino acids. The V gene lost 3 bases and the J gene lost 4 bases, with 39 bases spanning the gap. CDR3 sequence: CALGDHYSPERLSFELDTTAQLFF. CDR3 sequence (DNA): TGTGCTCTTGGGGATCATTATAGTCCCGAGCGCCTTTCGTTCGAACTCGACACGACAGCACAACTCTTCTTT.

This clone was seen a handful of times. The protein recorded in TCRdb matches a much larger clone and deviates from this DNA's translation at residue 7, suggesting a read error; the protein here is obtained by translating the DNA. The chain combines TRAV38-2/DV8 with TRDJ1, with 8 bases fitting TRDD3. Here the J gene came from matching the DNA to germline, since TCRdb omits it. CDR3 length: 21 amino acids. Trimming cost V 3 bases and J 0 bases; bases outside gene matches: 22. CDR1 and CDR2 (germline): TSESDYY, QEAYKQQN. The CDR3 nucleotides read TGTGCTTATAGGACGGCGGTGAGGGGATACTTAGGTATCGTGGACACCGATAAACTCATCTTT. Residues: CAYRTAVRGYLGIVDTDKLIF.

This clone was detected only a few times. The protein TCRdb lists belongs to a much larger clone and differs from this DNA's translation at residue 14, which points to a read error; the protein shown is made from the DNA. V usage is TRDV1 and J usage is TRDJ1; 8 positions match TRDD3. Here the J gene was assigned by germline matching of the DNA, as TCRdb has none. Trimming at V came to 3 bases and at J to 3 bases, leaving 18 bases not matched to a gene. CDR1 is TSWWSYY, CDR2 QGS, per germline. This CDR3 is 19 amino acids long. The CDR3 bases are TGTGCTCTTGGGGACGCCTACGAATACTGGGGGCCGCTCGCCGATAAACTCATCTTT. This encodes CALGDAYEYWGPLADKLIF.

A word on this clone: The likely explanation is a read error, given a far larger clone one base away. This sample also contains other DNA sequences that code for the same CDR3. The J gene is TRDJ1, the V gene TRDV1, with D perhaps TRDD3 (6 bases). TCRdb does not report a J gene; here it was assigned by matching the DNA to germline references. CDR3 length: 20 amino acids. V lost 1 base and J 3 bases, leaving 27 bases between the germline ends. Per the germline V gene, CDR1 is TSWWSYY and CDR2 is QGS. CDR3 region: CALGEQRGSPRWDKADKLIF. DNA for the CDR3: TGTGCTCTTGGGGAACAAAGGGGCTCTCCACGATGGGATAAAGCCGATAAACTCATCTTT.

This clone was seen more than once but under ten times. The TCRdb record carries a much larger clone's protein, which differs from this DNA's translation at residue 9; a read error is the likely cause, and the protein listed here is the DNA translation. V gene TRDV1 combines with J gene TRDJ1; the match to TRDD2 covers 9 bases. Matching the DNA to germline supplied the J gene, which TCRdb does not give. This CDR3 comprises 22 residues. The junction had 23 bases not matched to a gene; V was cut back by 3 bases and J by 0 bases. CDR1 and CDR2 (germline): TSWWSYY, QGS. CDR3 coding DNA: TGTGCTCTTGGGGATAATCGCTCCCCCTTCCTACGACTTGGTTCCTACACCGATAAACTCATCTTT. Protein sequence: CALGDNRSPFLRLGSYTDKLIF.